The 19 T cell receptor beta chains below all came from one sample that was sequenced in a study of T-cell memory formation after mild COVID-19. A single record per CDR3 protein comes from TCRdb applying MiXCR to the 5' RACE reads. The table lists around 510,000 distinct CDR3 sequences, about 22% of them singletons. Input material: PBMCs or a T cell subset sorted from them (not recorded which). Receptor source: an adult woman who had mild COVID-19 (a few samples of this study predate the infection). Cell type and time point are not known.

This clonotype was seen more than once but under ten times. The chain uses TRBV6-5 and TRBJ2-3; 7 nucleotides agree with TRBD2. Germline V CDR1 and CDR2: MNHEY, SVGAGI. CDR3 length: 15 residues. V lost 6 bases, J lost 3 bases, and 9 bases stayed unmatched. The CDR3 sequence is CASSSRLAVTDTQYF. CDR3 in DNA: TGTGCCAGCAGCTCTCGACTAGCCGTGACAGATACGCAGTATTTT.

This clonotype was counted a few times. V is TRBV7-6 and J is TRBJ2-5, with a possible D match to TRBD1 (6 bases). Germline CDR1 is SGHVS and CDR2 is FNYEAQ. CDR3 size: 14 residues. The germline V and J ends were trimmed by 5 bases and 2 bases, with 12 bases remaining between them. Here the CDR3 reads CASSLDRWQETQYF. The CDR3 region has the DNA TGTGCCAGCAGCCTGGACAGATGGCAAGAGACCCAGTACTTC.

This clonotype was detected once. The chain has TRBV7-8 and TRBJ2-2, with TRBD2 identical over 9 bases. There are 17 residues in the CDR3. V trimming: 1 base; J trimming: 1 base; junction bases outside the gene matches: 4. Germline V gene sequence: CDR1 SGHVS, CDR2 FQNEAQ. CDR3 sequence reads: CASSLVAAGGNTGELFF. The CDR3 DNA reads TGTGCCAGCAGCTTAGTCGCAGCGGGGGGGAACACCGGGGAGCTGTTTTTT.

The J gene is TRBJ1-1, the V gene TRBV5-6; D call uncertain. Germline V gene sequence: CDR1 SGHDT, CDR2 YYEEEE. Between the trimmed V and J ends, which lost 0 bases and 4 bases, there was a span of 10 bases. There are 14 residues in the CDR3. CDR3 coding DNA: TGTGCCAGCAGCTTGGGGGCAAGGTCCACTGAAGCTTTCTTT. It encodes CASSLGARSTEAFF.

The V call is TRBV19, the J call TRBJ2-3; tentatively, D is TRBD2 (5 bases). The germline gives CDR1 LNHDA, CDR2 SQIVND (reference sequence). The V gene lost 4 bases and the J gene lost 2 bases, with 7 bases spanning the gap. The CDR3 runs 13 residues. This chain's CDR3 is CASSRTYTDTQYF. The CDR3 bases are TGTGCCAGTAGTAGGACTTACACAGATACGCAGTATTTT.

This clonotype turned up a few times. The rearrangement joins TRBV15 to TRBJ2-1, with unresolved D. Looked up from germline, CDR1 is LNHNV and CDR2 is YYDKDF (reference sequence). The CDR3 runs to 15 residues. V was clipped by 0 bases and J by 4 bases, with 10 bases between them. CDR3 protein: CATSREGMEYNEQFF. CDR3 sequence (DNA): TGTGCCACCAGCAGAGAGGGGATGGAGTACAATGAGCAGTTCTTC.

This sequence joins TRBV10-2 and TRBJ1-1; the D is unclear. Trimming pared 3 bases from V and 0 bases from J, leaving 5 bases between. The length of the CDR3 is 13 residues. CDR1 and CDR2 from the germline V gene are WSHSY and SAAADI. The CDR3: CASSDNMNTEAFF. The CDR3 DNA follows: TGCGCCAGCAGTGACAATATGAACACTGAAGCTTTCTTT.

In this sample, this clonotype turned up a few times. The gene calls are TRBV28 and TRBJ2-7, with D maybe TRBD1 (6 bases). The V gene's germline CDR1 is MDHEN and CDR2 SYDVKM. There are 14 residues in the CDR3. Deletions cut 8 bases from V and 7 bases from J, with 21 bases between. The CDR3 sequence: CASPPGTTRMEQYF. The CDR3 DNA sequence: TGTGCCAGCCCCCCCGGGACAACCCGTATGGAGCAGTACTTC. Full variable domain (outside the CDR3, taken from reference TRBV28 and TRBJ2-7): DVKVTQSSRYLVKRTGEKVFLECVQDMDHENMFWYRQDPGLGLRLIYFSYDVKMKEKGDIPEGYSVSREKKERFSLILESASTNQTSMYLCASPPGTTRMEQYFGPGTRLTVT.

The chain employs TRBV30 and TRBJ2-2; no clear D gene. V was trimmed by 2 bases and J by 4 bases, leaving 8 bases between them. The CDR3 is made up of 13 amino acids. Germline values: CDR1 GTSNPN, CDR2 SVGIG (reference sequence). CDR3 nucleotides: TGTGCCTGGAGTCTTACCTTCACCGGGGAGCTGTTTTTT. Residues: CAWSLTFTGELFF.

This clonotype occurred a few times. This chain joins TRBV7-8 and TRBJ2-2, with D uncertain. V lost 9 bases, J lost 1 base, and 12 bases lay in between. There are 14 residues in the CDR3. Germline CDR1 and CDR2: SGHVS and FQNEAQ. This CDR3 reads CASTHRVNTGELFF. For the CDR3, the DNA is TGTGCCAGTACGCATCGGGTGAACACCGGGGAGCTGTTTTTT. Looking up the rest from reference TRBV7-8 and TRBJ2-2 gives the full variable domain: GAGVSQSPRYKVAKRGQDVALRCDPISGHVSLFWYQQALGQGPEFLTYFQNEAQLDKSGLPSDRFFAERPEGSVSTLKIQRTQQEDSAVYLCASTHRVNTGELFFGEGSRLTVL.

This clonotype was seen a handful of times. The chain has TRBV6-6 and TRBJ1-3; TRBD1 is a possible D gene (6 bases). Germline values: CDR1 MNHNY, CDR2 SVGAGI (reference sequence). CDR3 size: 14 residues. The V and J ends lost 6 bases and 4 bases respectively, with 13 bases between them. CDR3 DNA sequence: TGTGCCAGCAGGGGAACAGGGTCCGGAAACACCATATATTTT. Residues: CASRGTGSGNTIYF.

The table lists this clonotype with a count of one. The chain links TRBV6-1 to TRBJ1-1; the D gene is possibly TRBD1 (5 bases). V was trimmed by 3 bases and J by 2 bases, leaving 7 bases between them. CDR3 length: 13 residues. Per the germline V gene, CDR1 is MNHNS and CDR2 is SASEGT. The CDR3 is CASSEGDNTEAFF. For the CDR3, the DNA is TGTGCCAGCAGTGAGGGGGACAACACTGAAGCTTTCTTT.

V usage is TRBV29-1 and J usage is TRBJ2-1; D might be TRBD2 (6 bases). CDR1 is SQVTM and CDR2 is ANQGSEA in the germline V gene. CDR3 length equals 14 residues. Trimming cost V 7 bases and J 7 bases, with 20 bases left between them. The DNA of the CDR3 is TGCAGCGCCCTGGGACTTGAATCGTTAAATGAGCAGTTCTTC. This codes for CSALGLESLNEQFF.

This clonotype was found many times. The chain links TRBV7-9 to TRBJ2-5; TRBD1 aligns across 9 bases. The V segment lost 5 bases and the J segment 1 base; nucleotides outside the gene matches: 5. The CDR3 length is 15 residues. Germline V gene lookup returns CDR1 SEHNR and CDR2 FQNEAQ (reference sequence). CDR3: CASSVTTGGQETQYF. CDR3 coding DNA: TGTGCCAGCAGCGTAACGACAGGGGGCCAAGAGACCCAGTACTTC.

The chain's CDR3 is CSARASSNQPQHF. In nucleotides, the CDR3 is TGCAGTGCGAGGGCCAGTAGCAATCAGCCCCAGCATTTT. The chain has TRBV20-1 and TRBJ1-5; D is uncertain. CDR1 DFQATT and CDR2 SNEGSKA come from the germline V gene (reference sequence). V was trimmed by 6 bases and J by 0 bases, leaving 9 bases between them. The CDR3 runs to 13 residues.

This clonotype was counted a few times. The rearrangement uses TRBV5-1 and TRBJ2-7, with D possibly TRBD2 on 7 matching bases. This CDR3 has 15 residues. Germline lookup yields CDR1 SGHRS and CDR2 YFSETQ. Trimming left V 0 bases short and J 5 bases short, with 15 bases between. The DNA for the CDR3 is TGCGCCAGCAGCTTGGATGGGGGCCGGGGGGACGAGCAGTACTTC. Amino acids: CASSLDGGRGDEQYF.

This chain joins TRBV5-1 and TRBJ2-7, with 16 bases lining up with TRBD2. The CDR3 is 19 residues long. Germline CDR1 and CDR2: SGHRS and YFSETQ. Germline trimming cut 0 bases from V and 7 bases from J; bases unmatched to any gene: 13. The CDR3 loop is CASSLAGGLAGGPSSEQYF. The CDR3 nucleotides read TGCGCCAGCAGCTTGGCCGGGGGACTAGCGGGAGGGCCATCATCTGAGCAGTACTTC. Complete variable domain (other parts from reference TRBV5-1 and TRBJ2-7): KAGVTQTPRYLIKTRGQQVTLSCSPISGHRSVSWYQQTPGQGLQFLFEYFSETQRNKGNFPGRFSGRQFSNSRSEMNVSTLELGDSALYLCASSLAGGLAGGPSSEQYFGPGTRLTVT.

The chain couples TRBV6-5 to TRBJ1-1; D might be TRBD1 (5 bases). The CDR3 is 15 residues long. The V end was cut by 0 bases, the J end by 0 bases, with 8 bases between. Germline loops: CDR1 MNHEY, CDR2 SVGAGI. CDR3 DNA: TGTGCCAGCAGTTACTCCGACAGCCTGAACACTGAAGCTTTCTTT. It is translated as CASSYSDSLNTEAFF.

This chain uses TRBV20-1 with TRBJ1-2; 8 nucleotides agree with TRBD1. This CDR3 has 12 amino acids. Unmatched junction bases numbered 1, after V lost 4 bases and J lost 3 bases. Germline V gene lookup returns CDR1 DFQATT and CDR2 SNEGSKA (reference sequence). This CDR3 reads CSATQGDYGYTF. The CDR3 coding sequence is TGCAGTGCTACACAGGGGGACTATGGCTACACCTTC.